These T cell receptor beta chains were read from a single sample in a study of cytomegalovirus exposure and HLA in healthy donors. TCRdb keeps only in-frame clones here, not all; method: immunoSEQ multiplex PCR. The sample consists of around 100,000 clones, 79% of them appearing once. The specimen sequenced was PBMCs. The source is a female donor in good health and CMV-seropositive. The CDR3 runs from the conserved cysteine through the conserved F or W. D genes are given only for firm matches. Clone size is stated in some rows and not others, as once, few, many or a class when expanded.

size,D,V,J,DNA,CDR3
.,TRBD1,TRBV25-1,TRBJ2-7,TGTGCCAGCAGTGTGATCGGACAGGGAAGCGCCTACGAGCAGTACTTC,CASSVIGQGSAYEQYF
.,TRBD1,TRBV12-5,TRBJ1-1,TGTGCTAGTGGTTTGAGGACAGGAAGGGTTTACACTGAAGCTTTCTTT,CASGLRTGRVYTEAFF
few,.,TRBV5-1,TRBJ2-1,TGCGCCAGCAGCTTGCACTCCGGGGTCGGGGAGCAGTTCTTC,CASSLHSGVGEQFF
.,.,TRBV5-1,TRBJ2-2,TGCGCCAGCAGCTCGCTCACGACAGGGAACACCGGGGAGCTGTTTTTT,CASSSLTTGNTGELFF
.,.,TRBV7-8,TRBJ2-7,TGTGCCAGCAGCTTAGGGGCAGCCGAGCAGTACTTC,CASSLGAAEQYF
.,TRBD1,TRBV7-9,TRBJ2-7,TGTTCCAGCAGCTTGGGGACAGGCGGGGAGCAGTACTTC,CSSSLGTGGEQYF
.,TRBD2,TRBV10-1,TRBJ2-7,TGCGCCAGCAGTGAGTCCCGGACTAGCGGGGATAACTACGAGCAGTACTTC,CASSESRTSGDNYEQYF
.,TRBD2,TRBV7-9,TRBJ2-2,TGTTCCAGCAGCTTAGCGGGAGGCGTCACCGGGGAGCTGTTTTTT,CSSSLAGGVTGELFF
.,.,TRBV11-2,TRBJ2-1,TGTGCCAGCAGCTCAGGGGCGAGCTCCTACAATGAGCAGTTCTTC,CASSSGASSYNEQFF
few,TRBD2,TRBV5-4,TRBJ2-1,TGTGCCAGCAGACCGACTAGCGGGAGATACAATGAGCAGTTCTTC,CASRPTSGRYNEQFF
.,.,TRBV5-1,TRBJ1-1,TGCGCCAGCAGCTCCCAACCACAGGGTCGGGGAGAGCTGAACACTGAAGCTTTCTTT,CASSSQPQGRGELNTEAFF
.,TRBD2,TRBV5-4,TRBJ2-5,TGTGCCAGCAGTCCGGGCCTAGCGGGGGCCTTCCAAGAGACCCAGTACTTC,CASSPGLAGAFQETQYF
.,.,TRBV30,TRBJ2-1,TGTGCCTGGAGCCCGGGGGAGGCCCGATACAATGAGCAGTTCTTC,CAWSPGEARYNEQFF
.,.,TRBV5-5,TRBJ1-5,TGTGCCAGCAGCTTGTTTACAGGGCCCAATCAGCCCCAGCATTTT,CASSLFTGPNQPQHF
.,.,TRBV29-1,TRBJ2-1,TGCAGCGTGGCCAGCGGCTACAATGAGCAGTTCTTC,CSVASGYNEQFF
.,.,TRBV28,TRBJ1-1,TGTGCCAGCAGGGAGTCGAACACTGAAGCTTTCTTT,CASRESNTEAFF
.,.,TRBV10-3,TRBJ2-3,TGTGCCATCGGAGGGGGGGGGCCTGCAGATACGCAGTATTTT,CAIGGGGPADTQYF
few,.,TRBV2,TRBJ1-3,TGTGCCAGCAGCCTTGGAAACACCATATATTTT,CASSLGNTIYF
.,TRBD2,TRBV29-1,TRBJ2-2,TGCAGCGTTGAAGATTCTTCTAGCGGGGGCAACACCGGGGAGCTGTTTTTT,CSVEDSSSGGNTGELFF
.,.,TRBV4-2,TRBJ1-3,TGTGCCAGCAGCTCAGGGGACACAGGAAACACCATATATTTT,CASSSGDTGNTIYF
.,.,TRBV5-6,TRBJ1-1,TGTGCCAGCAGCTTTCGGGATGGAGCTTTCTTT,CASSFRDGAFF
few,TRBD2,TRBV19,TRBJ2-1,TGTGCCAGTAGCAAATCAAGCGGGGGGGTGTCCTACAATGAGCAGTTCTTC,CASSKSSGGVSYNEQFF
few,TRBD2,TRBV4-2,TRBJ2-1,TGTGCCAGCAGCCCTACTAGCGGGGGGGCAAACAATGAGCAGTTCTTC,CASSPTSGGANNEQFF
once,.,TRBV27,TRBJ2-1,TGTGCCAGCAGTTTGGGCCTAGCGAGGAATGAGCAGTTCTTC,CASSLGLARNEQFF
.,.,TRBV18,TRBJ2-3,TGTGCCAGCTCACCCACAGGCACAGATACGCAGTATTTT,CASSPTGTDTQYF
few,TRBD2,TRBV6-5,TRBJ2-1,TGTGCCAGCAGACGACTAGCGGGGGGGCGGAATGAGCAGTTCTTC,CASRRLAGGRNEQFF
few,TRBD2,TRBV2,TRBJ2-7,TGTGCCAGCAGTGAGGGAGGACTAGCGGGTTCCTACGAGCAGTACTTC,CASSEGGLAGSYEQYF
.,.,TRBV14,TRBJ2-3,TGTGCCAGCAGCCAAGATCCAGGCCCTCTTGGAGATACGCAGTATTTT,CASSQDPGPLGDTQYF
once,TRBD1,TRBV6-5,TRBJ1-1,TGTGCCAGCAATAAACAGGGGGCTACTGAAGCTTTCTTT,CASNKQGATEAFF
.,.,TRBV28,TRBJ1-4,TGTGCCAGCAGTTTATACAGGGATGAAAAACTGTTTTTT,CASSLYRDEKLFF
few,.,TRBV5-1,TRBJ2-7,TGCGCCAGCAGCGCTGCAGGGTACTCCGAGCAGTACTTC,CASSAAGYSEQYF
.,.,TRBV7-9,TRBJ1-4,TGTGCCAGCACCGGACAGATCAATGAAAAACTGTTTTTT,CASTGQINEKLFF
.,TRBD2,TRBV19,TRBJ2-1,TGTGCCACCAAAAGACTAGCCGTCTACAATGAGCAGTTCTTC,CATKRLAVYNEQFF
once,.,TRBV7-2,TRBJ2-1,TGTGCCAGCAGCTTGCCGGGGATCTACAATGAGCAGTTCTTC,CASSLPGIYNEQFF
.,.,TRBV6-1,TRBJ2-7,TGTGCCAGCAGCGGGAGTCTTTACGAGCAGTACTTC,CASSGSLYEQYF
.,.,TRBV18,TRBJ1-1,TGTGCCAGCTCACCCGGGGAAGGAACTGAAGCTTTCTTT,CASSPGEGTEAFF
.,.,TRBV7-6,TRBJ2-1,TGTGCCAGCAGCCCTGAGCTAGCTAGGAATGAGCAGTTCTTC,CASSPELARNEQFF
once,.,TRBV21-1,TRBJ2-3,TGTGCCAGCAGCAAGGGCAGTAGCACAGATACGCAGTATTTT,CASSKGSSTDTQYF
.,TRBD1,TRBV7-9,TRBJ2-5,TGTTCCAGCAGCCACCCGGCCGGGACAGGGGTGGGGACCCAGTACTTC,CSSSHPAGTGVGTQYF
once,.,TRBV6-6,TRBJ2-3,TGTGCCAGCAGTTACATCGGGGGGCCCGCAGATACGCAGTATTTT,CASSYIGGPADTQYF
few,.,TRBV2,TRBJ1-3,TGTGCCAGCAGTGATTGGTCTCCGTCCCGGGGTGGAAACACCATATATTTT,CASSDWSPSRGGNTIYF
.,.,TRBV30,TRBJ2-7,TGTGCCTGGACCTGGGGAGCTAGCTACGAGCAGTACTTC,CAWTWGASYEQYF
.,TRBD2,TRBV6-6,TRBJ2-3,TGTGCCAGCGCCGATAGCGGGGGCCGGACAGATACGCAGTATTTT,CASADSGGRTDTQYF
.,TRBD2,TRBV19,TRBJ2-1,TGTGCCAGTAGTATGACGGCGGGAGGTGGCGAGCAGTTCTTC,CASSMTAGGGEQFF
once,TRBD2,TRBV6-1,TRBJ2-1,TGTGCCAGCAGTGATCTAGCGGCCTCCTACAATGAGCAGTTCTTC,CASSDLAASYNEQFF
.,TRBD2,TRBV14,TRBJ2-3,TGTGCCAGCAGCCAAGGATCACTAGCGGGGAGCACAGATACGCAGTATTTT,CASSQGSLAGSTDTQYF
.,.,TRBV9,TRBJ2-1,TGTGCCAGCAGCGTCGGACTGGATTACAATGAGCAGTTCTTC,CASSVGLDYNEQFF
.,TRBD1,TRBV5-6,TRBJ2-7,TGTGCCAGCAGAAGAGGACAGGGGGTCCCTTACGAGCAGTACTTC,CASRRGQGVPYEQYF
.,.,TRBV2,TRBJ1-4,TGTGCCAGCAGTGGGGTCGGAGGGACCCGCCTGTTTTTT,CASSGVGGTRLFF
.,.,TRBV15,TRBJ1-2,TGTGCCACCAGGGCGGGGACGGGAGGCTACACCTTC,CATRAGTGGYTF
.,.,TRBV25-1,TRBJ2-5,TGTGCCAGCAGTTCCAACACCCAAGCGGAGACCCAGTACTTC,CASSSNTQAETQYF
.,TRBD2,TRBV4-2,TRBJ2-3,TGTGCCAGCAGCCAAAGTCTCGGTAGCGGGAGGGATACGCAGTATTTT,CASSQSLGSGRDTQYF
.,TRBD1,TRBV7-9,TRBJ1-1,TGTGCCAGCAGCCGTGGACAGGATTACACTGAAGCTTTCTTT,CASSRGQDYTEAFF
.,TRBD1,TRBV6-6,TRBJ1-2,TGTGCCAGCAGTTACAACACAGGGGAGGATGGCTACACCTTC,CASSYNTGEDGYTF
.,.,TRBV6-1,TRBJ2-3,TGTGCCAGTGTCATTACAGATACGCAGTATTTT,CASVITDTQYF
.,TRBD2,TRBV4-1,TRBJ2-3,TGCGCCAGCAGCCAAGGGGAGCGGGGGGGCCTGAGGGATACGCAGTATTTT,CASSQGERGGLRDTQYF
.,.,TRBV2,TRBJ2-3,TGTGCCAGCAGTGGGGGCAGAACAGATACGCAGTATTTT,CASSGGRTDTQYF
.,.,TRBV27,TRBJ1-1,TGTGCCAGCAGTTTCCTCACAGCCACTGAAGCTTTCTTT,CASSFLTATEAFF
.,.,TRBV7-9,TRBJ1-1,TGTGCCAGCAGCCACTTACAGGGGAACACTGAAGCTTTCTTT,CASSHLQGNTEAFF
.,TRBD2,TRBV11-2,TRBJ2-3,TGTGCCAGCAGCTTAAAGCGGGGGGGTCCGGATACGCAGTATTTT,CASSLKRGGPDTQYF